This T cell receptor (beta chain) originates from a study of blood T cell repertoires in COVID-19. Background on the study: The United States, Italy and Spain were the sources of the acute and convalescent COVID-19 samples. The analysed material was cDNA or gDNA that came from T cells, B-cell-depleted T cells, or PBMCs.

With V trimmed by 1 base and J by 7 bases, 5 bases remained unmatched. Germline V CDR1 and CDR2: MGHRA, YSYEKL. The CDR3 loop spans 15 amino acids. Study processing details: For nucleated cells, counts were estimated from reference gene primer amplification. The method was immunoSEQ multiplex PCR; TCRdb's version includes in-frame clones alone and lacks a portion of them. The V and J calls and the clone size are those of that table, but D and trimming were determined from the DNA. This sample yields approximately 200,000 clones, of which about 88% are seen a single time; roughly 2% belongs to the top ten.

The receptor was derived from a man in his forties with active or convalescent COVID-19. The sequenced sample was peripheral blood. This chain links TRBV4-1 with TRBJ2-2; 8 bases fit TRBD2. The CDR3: CASSQGLAGFGELFF. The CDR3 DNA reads TGCGCCAGCAGCCAAGGTCTAGCGGGCTTCGGGGAGCTGTTTTTT.